This T cell receptor beta chain originates from a study of blood T cell repertoires in COVID-19. As processed by the authors: Scientists estimated how many nucleated cells there were by amplifying reference gene primers. Sequenced by immunoSEQ multiplex PCR; TCRdb stores in-frame clones only, minus some. The V and J calls and clone size are taken from that table; D and trimming were inferred from the DNA. Of 250,000 or so clones in the sample, 86% were seen once. Per germline, CDR1 MDHEN and CDR2 SYDVKM. Trimming removed 7 bases at V and 6 bases at J, with 18 bases between. This CDR3 is built from 14 residues.

This clonotype originated in a man under 40 with active or convalescent COVID-19. The chain links TRBV28 to TRBJ1-2; D is ambiguous. The sample consisted of peripheral blood. The CDR3 region is CASTPPARRDGYTF. The CDR3 bases are TGTGCCAGCACCCCCCCGGCCCGCCGGGATGGCTACACCTTC.